This T cell receptor beta chain is drawn from a study of shared clonotypes between healthy human individuals. Across the study: The study used three CD4 naive, three CD4 memory, two CD8 naive and one CD8 memory plate per donor.

Original data processing: Owing to the provision of junction-only sequences devoid of quality scores by immunoSEQ, filtering differed. The data were produced by immunoSEQ multiplex PCR, yet TCRdb's version contains in-frame clones alone and is incomplete. V and J calls and clone size are given by that table; D and trimming were obtained from the DNA. The sample carries nearly 2 million clones, approximately 94% recorded once. Study-level findings and limits: In general, naive subsets displayed greater estimated richness than memory subsets did. Having only a few donors restricted how much genetic and exposure-history diversity was captured.

Germline V gene data show CDR1 as SGHNT and CDR2 as YYREEE (reference sequence). The length of the CDR3 is 14 residues. V dropped 6 bases and J dropped 4; count of bases not matched to a gene: 7. This clone appeared once. The antigen is not known. CD45RO-negative, CCR7-positively selected cells formed the naive CD8 fraction, excluding terminally differentiated effector memory CD45RA+ cells. Sequencing was carried out using naive CD8+ T cells sorted from blood. This receptor was identified in a man aged 18 to 35 in good health. This chain uses TRBV5-4 with TRBJ1-1; 9 bases agree with TRBD1. The chain's CDR3 is CASTLDRGGTEAFF. As DNA, the CDR3 is TGTGCCAGCACCCTGGACAGGGGAGGCACTGAAGCTTTCTTT.